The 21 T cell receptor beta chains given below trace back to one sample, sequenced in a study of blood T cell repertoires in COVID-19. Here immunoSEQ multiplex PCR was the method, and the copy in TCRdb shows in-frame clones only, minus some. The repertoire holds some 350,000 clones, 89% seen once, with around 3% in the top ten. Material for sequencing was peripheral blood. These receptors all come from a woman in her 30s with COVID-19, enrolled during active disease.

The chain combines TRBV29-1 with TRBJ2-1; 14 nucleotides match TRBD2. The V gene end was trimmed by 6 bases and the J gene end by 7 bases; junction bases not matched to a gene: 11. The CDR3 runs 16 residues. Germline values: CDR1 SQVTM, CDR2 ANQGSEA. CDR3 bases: TGCAGCGTGACCGGACTAGCGGGAGGCCCTGGGAATGAGCAGTTCTTC. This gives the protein CSVTGLAGGPGNEQFF.

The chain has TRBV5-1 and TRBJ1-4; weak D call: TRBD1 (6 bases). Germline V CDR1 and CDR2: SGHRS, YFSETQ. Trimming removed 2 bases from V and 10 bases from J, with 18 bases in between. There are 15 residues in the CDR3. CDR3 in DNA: TGCGCCAGCAGCTTAGGTTCAGGGGCGCCGGGAAAACTGTTTTTT. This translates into CASSLGSGAPGKLFF.

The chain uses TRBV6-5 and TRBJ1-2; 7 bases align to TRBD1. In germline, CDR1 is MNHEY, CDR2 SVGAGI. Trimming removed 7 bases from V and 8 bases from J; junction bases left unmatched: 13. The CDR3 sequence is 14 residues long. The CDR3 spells CASTDRQGSGGYTF. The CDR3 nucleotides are TGTGCCAGCACCGACCGACAGGGCTCAGGCGGCTACACCTTC.

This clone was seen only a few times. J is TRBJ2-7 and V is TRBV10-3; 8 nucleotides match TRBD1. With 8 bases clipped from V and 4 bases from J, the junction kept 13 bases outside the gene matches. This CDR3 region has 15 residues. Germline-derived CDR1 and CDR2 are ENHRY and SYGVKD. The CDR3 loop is CAIAPSGQGLYEQYF. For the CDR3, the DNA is TGTGCCATCGCTCCGTCAGGACAGGGTCTTTACGAGCAGTACTTC.

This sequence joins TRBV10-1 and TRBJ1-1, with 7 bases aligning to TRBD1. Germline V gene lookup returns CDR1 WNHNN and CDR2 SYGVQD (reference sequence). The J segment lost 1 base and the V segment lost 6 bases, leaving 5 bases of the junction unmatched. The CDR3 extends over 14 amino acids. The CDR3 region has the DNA TGCGCCAGCAGGGGGACAGACTCGAACACTGAAGCTTTCTTT. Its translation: CASRGTDSNTEAFF.

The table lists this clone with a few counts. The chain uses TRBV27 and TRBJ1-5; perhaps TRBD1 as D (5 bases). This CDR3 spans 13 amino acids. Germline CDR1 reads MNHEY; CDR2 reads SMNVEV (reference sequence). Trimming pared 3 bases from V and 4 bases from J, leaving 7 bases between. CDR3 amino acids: CASSLQGNQPQHF. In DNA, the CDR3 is TGTGCCAGCAGTTTGCAGGGTAATCAGCCCCAGCATTTT.

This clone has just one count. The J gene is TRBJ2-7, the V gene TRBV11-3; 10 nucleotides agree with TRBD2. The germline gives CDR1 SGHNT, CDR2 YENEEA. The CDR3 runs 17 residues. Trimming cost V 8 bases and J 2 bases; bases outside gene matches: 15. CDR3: CASPLLAGAQFPYEQYV. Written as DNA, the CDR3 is TGTGCCAGCCCTCTTCTAGCGGGAGCCCAATTCCCCTACGAGCAGTACGTC.

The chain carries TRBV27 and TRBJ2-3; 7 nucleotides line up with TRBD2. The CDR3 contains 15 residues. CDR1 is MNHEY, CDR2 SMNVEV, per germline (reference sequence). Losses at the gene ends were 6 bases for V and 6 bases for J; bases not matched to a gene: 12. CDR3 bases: TGTGCCAGCAGGTCTTGGGGAGGGGCGGGGGATACGCAGTATTTT. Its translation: CASRSWGGAGDTQYF.

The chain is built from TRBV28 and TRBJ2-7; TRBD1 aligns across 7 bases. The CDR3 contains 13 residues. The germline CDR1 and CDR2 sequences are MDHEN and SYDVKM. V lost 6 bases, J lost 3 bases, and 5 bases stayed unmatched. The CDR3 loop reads CASSSTGDYEQYF. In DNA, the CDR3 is TGTGCCAGCAGCTCCACAGGGGACTACGAGCAGTACTTC.

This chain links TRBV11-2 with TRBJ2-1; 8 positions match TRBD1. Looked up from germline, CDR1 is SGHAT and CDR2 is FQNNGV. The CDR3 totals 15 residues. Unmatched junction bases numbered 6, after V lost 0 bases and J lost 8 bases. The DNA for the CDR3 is TGTGCCAGCAGCTTAGATAGACAGGGGTGGCATGAGCAGTTCTTC. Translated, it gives CASSLDRQGWHEQFF.

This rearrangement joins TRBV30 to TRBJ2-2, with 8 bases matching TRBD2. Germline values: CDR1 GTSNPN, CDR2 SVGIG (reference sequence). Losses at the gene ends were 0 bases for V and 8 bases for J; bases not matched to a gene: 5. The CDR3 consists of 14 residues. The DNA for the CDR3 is TGTGCCTGGAGTGTACAGCGGGAGCTTGGGGAGCTGTTTTTT. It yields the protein CAWSVQRELGELFF.

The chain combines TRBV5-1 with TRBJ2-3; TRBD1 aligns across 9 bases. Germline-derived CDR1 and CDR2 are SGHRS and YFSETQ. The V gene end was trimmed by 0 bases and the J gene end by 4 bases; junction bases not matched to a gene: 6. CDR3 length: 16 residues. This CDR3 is CASSLARDRVADTQYF. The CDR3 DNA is TGCGCCAGCAGCTTGGCCCGGGACAGGGTTGCAGATACGCAGTATTTT.

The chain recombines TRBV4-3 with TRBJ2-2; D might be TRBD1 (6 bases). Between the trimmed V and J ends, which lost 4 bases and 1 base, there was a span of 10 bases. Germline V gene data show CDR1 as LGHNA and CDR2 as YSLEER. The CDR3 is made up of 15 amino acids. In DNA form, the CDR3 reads TGCGCCAGCAGCCGATCGACAGGGAACACCGGGGAGCTGTTTTTT. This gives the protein CASSRSTGNTGELFF.

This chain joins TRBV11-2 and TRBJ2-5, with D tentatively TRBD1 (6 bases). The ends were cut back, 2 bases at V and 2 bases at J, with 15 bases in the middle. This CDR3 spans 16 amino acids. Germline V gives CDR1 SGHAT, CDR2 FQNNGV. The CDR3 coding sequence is TGTGCCAGCAGCTTACTCACAGGGAGAAGACAAGAGACCCAGTACTTC. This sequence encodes CASSLLTGRRQETQYF.

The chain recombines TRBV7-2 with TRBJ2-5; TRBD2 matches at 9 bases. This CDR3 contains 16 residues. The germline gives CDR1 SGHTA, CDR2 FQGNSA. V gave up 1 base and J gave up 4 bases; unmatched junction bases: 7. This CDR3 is CASSLDPREGGETQYF. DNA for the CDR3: TGTGCCAGCAGCTTAGATCCGCGGGAGGGGGGAGAGACCCAGTACTTC.

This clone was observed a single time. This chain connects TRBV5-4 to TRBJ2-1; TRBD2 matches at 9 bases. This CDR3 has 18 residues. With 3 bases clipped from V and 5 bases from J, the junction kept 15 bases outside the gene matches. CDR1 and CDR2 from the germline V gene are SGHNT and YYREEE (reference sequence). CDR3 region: CASSSGLAGPNRNNEQFF. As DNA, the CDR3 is TGTGCCAGCAGCTCGGGTCTAGCGGGACCCAACAGGAACAATGAGCAGTTCTTC. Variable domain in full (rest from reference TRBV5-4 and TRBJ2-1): ETGVTQSPTHLIKTRGQQVTLRCSSQSGHNTVSWYQQALGQGPQFIFQYYREEENGRGNFPPRFSGLQFPNYSSELNVNALELDDSALYLCASSSGLAGPNRNNEQFFGPGTRLTVL.

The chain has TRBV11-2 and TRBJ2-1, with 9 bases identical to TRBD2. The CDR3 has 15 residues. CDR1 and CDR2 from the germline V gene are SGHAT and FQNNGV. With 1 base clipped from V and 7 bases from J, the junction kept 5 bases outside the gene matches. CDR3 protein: CASSLGVAGVNEQFF. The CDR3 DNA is TGTGCCAGCAGCTTAGGGGTAGCGGGAGTGAATGAGCAGTTCTTC.

CDR3 amino acids: CASSLQGKGSPLHF. The CDR3 DNA is TGTGCCAGCAGCCTCCAGGGGAAGGGATCACCCCTCCACTTT. The rearrangement links TRBV7-2 to TRBJ1-6; possibly TRBD1 for D (6 bases). Per the germline V gene, CDR1 is SGHTA and CDR2 is FQGNSA. With 5 bases removed from V and 10 bases from J, the gap between germline ends came to 15 bases. The CDR3 runs 14 residues.

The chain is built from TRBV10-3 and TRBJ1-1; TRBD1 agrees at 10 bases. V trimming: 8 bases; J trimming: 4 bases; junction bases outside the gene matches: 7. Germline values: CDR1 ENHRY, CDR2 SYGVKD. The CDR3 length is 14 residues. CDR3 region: CAIAGTGDFTEAFF. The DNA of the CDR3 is TGTGCCATCGCCGGGACAGGGGACTTCACTGAAGCTTTCTTT.

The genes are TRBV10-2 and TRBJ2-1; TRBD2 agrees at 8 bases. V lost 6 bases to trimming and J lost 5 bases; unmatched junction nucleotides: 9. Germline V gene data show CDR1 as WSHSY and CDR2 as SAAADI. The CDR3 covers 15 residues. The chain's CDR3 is CASRMSGSSHNEQFF. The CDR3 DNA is TGCGCCAGCAGAATGAGCGGGAGTTCCCACAATGAGCAGTTCTTC.

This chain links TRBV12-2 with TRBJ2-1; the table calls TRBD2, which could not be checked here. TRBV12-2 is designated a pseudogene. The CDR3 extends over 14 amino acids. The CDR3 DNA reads TGTGCCCGCGGGTGTACTAGCCAAGGCGATGAGCAGTTCTTC. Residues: CARGCTSQGDEQFF.